This TCR beta chain was captured by sequencing in a study of blood T cell repertoires in COVID-19. Study background: From T cells, B-cell-depleted T cells, or PBMCs came the material, which was cDNA or gDNA.

The CDR3 spans 13 residues. Trimming took 5 bases from V and 1 from J, leaving 6 bases between them. The germline gives CDR1 SNHLY, CDR2 FYNNEI. As to this clone: Other DNA sequences within the sample encode an identical CDR3.

Per the original data handling: Reference gene primer amplification in the assay estimated nucleated cell counts. Assay used: immunoSEQ multiplex PCR; TCRdb lists only in-frame clones, some missing. V, J and clone size reflect that table, while D and trimming were determined from the DNA. The sample carries about 140,000 clones, 70% to 90% recorded once. The rearrangement uses TRBV2 and TRBJ1-3; D perhaps matches TRBD1 (5 bases). Input material: peripheral blood. The sequence came from a woman of 80 years or more with acute or convalescent COVID-19. Here the CDR3 reads CASSRGSGNTIYF. CDR3 in DNA: TGTGCCAGCAGTAGGGGATCTGGAAACACCATATATTTT.